The source of this T cell receptor beta chain is a study of blood T cell repertoires in COVID-19. About the research overall: T cells, B-cell-depleted T cells, or PBMCs supplied cDNA or gDNA.

Authors' analysis steps: Reference gene primers were amplified, and this amplification served to estimate nucleated cell counts. Method: immunoSEQ multiplex PCR; TCRdb's copy keeps in-frame clones and lacks some. V and J calls and clone size are given by that table; D and trimming were obtained from the DNA. The sample lists roughly 200,000 clones, around 87% seen once, with approximately 6.2% in the top ten. Sequenced input: peripheral blood. This receptor was taken from a man in his 60s who had recovered from COVID-19.

The CDR3 sequence is CASSKDSKNTEAFF. For the CDR3, the DNA is TGTGCCAGCAGCAAAGACAGCAAGAACACTGAAGCTTTCTTT. This chain links TRBV2 with TRBJ1-1; possibly TRBD1 for D (5 bases). The CDR3 has 14 amino acids. Looked up from germline, CDR1 is SNHLY and CDR2 is FYNNEI. Deletions cut 6 bases from V and 1 base from J, with 12 bases between.